The clone carrying this TCR beta chain came up once. As yet, its antigen is unknown. The sample belongs to a study of cytomegalovirus exposure and HLA in healthy donors. Study details: A later analysis reported the 120 or so validation repertoires used the same platform as the approximately 670 first-cohort repertoires. Study-level results: The classifier was said to identify cytomegalovirus status with high specificity and sensitivity.

The data were produced by immunoSEQ multiplex PCR, yet TCRdb's version contains in-frame clones alone and is incomplete. The sample lists around 61,000 clones, about 91% seen once, with less than 6% in the top ten. The TCR was taken from a man aged 18 to 30 in good health and CMV-seropositive. The sample comprised PBMCs.

CDR3 protein: CAWSPTTGVQPQHF. The CDR3 nucleotides read TGTGCCTGGAGTCCGACGACAGGGGTTCAGCCCCAGCATTTT. V and J are TRBV30 and TRBJ1-5; TRBD1 matches at 8 bases. The CDR3 is made up of 14 amino acids. CDR1 is GTSNPN, CDR2 SVGIG, per germline (reference sequence). The V gene end was trimmed by 2 bases and the J gene end by 6 bases; junction bases not matched to a gene: 6.